The source of this T cell receptor beta chain is a study of T cell changes during pregnancy in multiple sclerosis. With 7 bases removed from V and 4 bases from J, the gap between germline ends came to 17 bases. Germline V CDR1 and CDR2: MNHEY, SMNVEV (reference sequence). There are 15 residues in the CDR3. Sequencing was performed with immunoSEQ multiplex PCR; in TCRdb, only in-frame clones are kept and a portion is missing. The sample lists 55,000 to 70,000 clones; over 75% were seen once. The sequenced sample was peripheral blood, obtained in the first trimester of pregnancy. The receptor was isolated from a female donor in good health, enrolled as a control in a pregnancy study. The V and J genes are TRBV27 and TRBJ2-1; possible D gene TRBD1, 6 bases. This chain's CDR3 is CASTLGGNVYNEQFF. CDR3 nucleotides: TGTGCCAGCACCCTAGGGGGTAATGTATACAATGAGCAGTTCTTC.